This paragraph covers one TCR beta chain sequence. In germline, CDR1 is MNHEY, CDR2 SMNVEV (reference sequence). J gave up 3 bases and V 1 base, and 2 bases lay outside the gene matches. The CDR3 spans 15 residues. Study processing details: Reference gene primers were amplified, and this amplification served to estimate nucleated cell counts. Assay: immunoSEQ multiplex PCR; the TCRdb copy retains only in-frame clones and omits some. That table furnishes V, J and clone size, whereas the DNA furnished D and trimming. The sample carries more than 55,000 clones, around 79% recorded once. The data derive from a study of blood T cell repertoires in COVID-19. For the study at large: The origin of the acute and convalescent COVID-19 samples was the United States, Italy and Spain. The cDNA or gDNA used as material had been derived from T cells, B-cell-depleted T cells, or PBMCs.

V and J are TRBV27 and TRBJ1-4; 7 positions agree with TRBD1. The sample taken for sequencing was peripheral blood. The clonotype was recovered from a human donor in a cohort sampled during active COVID-19. The CDR3 DNA reads as TGTGCCAGCAGTTTATACAGGGGAGCTAATGAAAAACTGTTTTTT. Translating it yields CASSLYRGANEKLFF. The whole variable domain, filled in from reference TRBV27 and TRBJ1-4, reads EAQVTQNPRYLITVTGKKLTVTCSQNMNHEYMSWYRQDPGLGLRQIYYSMNVEVTDKGDVPEGYKVSRKEKRNFPLILESPSPNQTSLYFCASSLYRGANEKLFFGSGTQLSVL.